Here is one TCR beta chain with its context. What it binds is not known. These data originate in a study of regulatory T cells in long-lasting Graves disease. Overall study results and limits: Sample size was small, which may have lowered accuracy.

iRepertoire HTBI primers and Arm-PCR of CDR3 regions built TCR beta libraries. Via MiXCR, TCRdb re-called the multiplex PCR reads, giving one row per CDR3 protein. The table has around 500,000 distinct CDR3 sequences, around 15% seen once. As for time point: newly diagnosed GD, antithyroid drugs for less than 3 months. From PBMCs, RNA was extracted and then used to make the TCR library. The sample was also linked to a second study, of T cells in Graves' hyperthyroidism and ophthalmopathy. Per that paper: If no ophthalmopathy progression occurred within 18 months, Graves' hyperthyroidism was stable. The diagnoses drew upon clinical symptoms, serum thyroxine and TRAb, thyroid ultrasound and orbital computed tomography. An initial round of RT-PCR targeting the TCR CDR3 relied on the HTBI primer set.

Sample: peripheral blood mononuclear cells (PBMCs), taken at new diagnosis, from a patient treated with antithyroid drugs. The source of this sequence is a woman aged 40 to 65 with Graves disease.

This CDR3 reads CASSHNRENQPQHF. The CDR3 DNA is TGTGCCAGTAGTCACAACAGGGAGAATCAGCCCCAGCATTTT. V and J are TRBV19 and TRBJ1-5; possible D gene TRBD1, 6 bases. CDR1 is LNHDA and CDR2 is SQIVND in the germline V gene (reference sequence). Trimming took off 5 bases at V and 4 bases at J, with 12 bases between the two ends. The CDR3 is 14 residues long.